This TCR beta chain was profiled in a study of molecular identifiers for immune sequencing clone quantification. Study-wide context: Five portions were made in replicates from RNA of 20,000 or 100,000 naive CD8 cells, and four underwent sequencing.

One entry per CDR3 protein results from TCRdb running MiXCR on the PCR reads. The table lists just over 35,000 distinct CDR3 sequences, about 18% of them singletons. Germline V gene sequence: CDR1 MNHEY, CDR2 SVGEGT. V trimming: 7 bases; J trimming: 6 bases; junction bases outside the gene matches: 9. The CDR3 spans 13 residues. As for this clonotype: What it binds is not known.

A CD8+CD4-CCR7+CD45RA+ phenotype served as the sorting definition for naive CD8 T cells. Study findings and constraints: Amid around 980,000 naive cells, spiked Jurkat TCR RNA from one cell was reportedly still detectable.

Sequencing was performed on naive CD8+ T cells from blood, with Jurkat cell RNA spiked in. Indicated subset: FACS-sorted CD8+CD4-CCR7+CD45RA+ naive T cells. The chain has TRBV6-2 or TRBV6-3 and TRBJ2-7; 7 bases align to TRBD2. The receptor's source is a human donor in good health. Some libraries in this study had Jurkat cell RNA spiked in. The CDR3 loop is CASTFGGGGEQYF. The CDR3, as DNA: TGTGCCAGCACCTTTGGCGGGGGAGGCGAGCAGTACTTC.